A single sample gave rise to the 12 T cell receptor beta chains below, sequenced in a study of OX40 agonist ivuxolimab in advanced cancers. Measured with immunoSEQ multiplex PCR; TCRdb has only the in-frame clones, and not every one. The sample includes approximately 71,000 clones, roughly 84% of them seen just once. Sample: CD4+ or CD8+ T cells sorted from blood, taken in a trial of the OX40 agonist ivuxolimab. These TCRs come from an adult with an advanced solid tumor such as melanoma, head and neck, liver or kidney cancer.

This chain uses TRBV6-1 with TRBJ2-7; 7 nucleotides match TRBD2. Germline values: CDR1 MNHNS, CDR2 SASEGT. V gave up 6 bases and J gave up 0 bases; unmatched junction bases: 8. The CDR3 totals 15 residues. CDR3 bases: TGTGCCAGCAGGCCTCTAGCGGCAAGCTCCTACGAGCAGTACTTC. Translation gives CASRPLAASSYEQYF.

The count of this clone is one. The chain is built from TRBV6-4 and TRBJ2-1, with D perhaps matching TRBD2 (6 bases). V was pared by 3 bases and J by 10 bases, with 13 bases between. Germline V gives CDR1 MRHNA, CDR2 SNTAGT. The CDR3 totals 13 residues. CDR3 in amino acids: CASSESLLAEQFF. CDR3 in DNA: TGTGCCAGCAGTGAGAGTTTGCTAGCGGAGCAGTTCTTC.

The chain is built from TRBV6-5 and TRBJ1-1, with D uncertain. Looked up from germline, CDR1 is MNHEY and CDR2 is SVGAGI. The V and J ends lost 4 bases and 1 base respectively, with 10 bases between them. The CDR3 spans 14 residues. The CDR3 sequence: CASSFGLRNTEAFF. CDR3 DNA sequence: TGTGCCAGCAGTTTCGGACTGAGGAACACTGAAGCTTTCTTT.

The V and J genes are TRBV19 and TRBJ1-1; tentative D call: TRBD1 (6 bases). Germline V gene lookup returns CDR1 LNHDA and CDR2 SQIVND (reference sequence). The CDR3 extends over 14 amino acids. Deletions cut 5 bases from V and 1 base from J, with 11 bases between. For the CDR3, the DNA is TGTGCCAGTAGTGTACAGGGAAGGAACACTGAAGCTTTCTTT. This gives the protein CASSVQGRNTEAFF.

This clone has just one count. The CDR3 here is CASSILGGSDGNEQFF. As DNA, the CDR3 is TGTGCCAGTAGTATTTTAGGGGGAAGCGATGGCAATGAGCAGTTCTTC. The chain joins TRBV19 to TRBJ2-1; D might be TRBD1 (6 bases). The V gene's germline CDR1 is LNHDA and CDR2 SQIVND (reference sequence). This CDR3 spans 16 amino acids. V lost 3 bases and J lost 6, with 18 bases in between.

This chain connects TRBV7-2 to TRBJ2-7; 9 nucleotides line up with TRBD1. Trimming at V came to 5 bases and at J to 1 base, leaving 6 bases not matched to a gene. There are 15 residues in the CDR3. CDR1 is SGHTA, CDR2 FQGNSA, per germline. In DNA form, the CDR3 reads TGTGCCAGCAGCCCTAGGGGGACAGGGTCCTACGAGCAGTACTTC. Its protein product is CASSPRGTGSYEQYF.

The CDR3 coding sequence is TGTGCCAGCAGCTTACTGGACAGGGGGGGAACTGAAGCTTTCTTT. This sequence encodes CASSLLDRGGTEAFF. The V gene is TRBV7-8, the J gene TRBJ1-1, with 10 bases that match TRBD1. The V segment lost 2 bases and the J segment 5 bases; nucleotides outside the gene matches: 5. Germline CDR1 is SGHVS and CDR2 is FQNEAQ. The CDR3 has 15 amino acids.

The gene calls are TRBV28 and TRBJ2-7, with unresolved D. This CDR3 region has 14 residues. Germline V CDR1 and CDR2: MDHEN, SYDVKM. Between the trimmed V and J ends, which lost 6 bases and 2 bases, there was a span of 14 bases. The CDR3 nucleotides are TGTGCCAGCAGCTGGTCAAGCGTTCCCTACGAGCAGTACTTC. Amino acids: CASSWSSVPYEQYF. The whole variable domain, filled in from reference TRBV28 and TRBJ2-7, reads DVKVTQSSRYLVKRTGEKVFLECVQDMDHENMFWYRQDPGLGLRLIYFSYDVKMKEKGDIPEGYSVSREKKERFSLILESASTNQTSMYLCASSWSSVPYEQYFGPGTRLTVT.

Here the CDR3 DNA reads TGTGCCAGCAGCGTAGGGACCGGGACTGGCGCCCCAGATACGCAGTATTTT. Translating gives CASSVGTGTGAPDTQYF. The rearrangement joins TRBV9 to TRBJ2-3, with D perhaps matching TRBD2 (6 bases). The CDR3 sequence is 17 residues long. The germline CDR1 and CDR2 sequences are SGDLS and YYNGEE. Trimming cost V 0 bases and J 4 bases, with 18 bases left between them.

This rearrangement joins TRBV19 to TRBJ1-1; D call uncertain. Germline V lookup: CDR1 LNHDA, CDR2 SQIVND (reference sequence). The CDR3 extends over 12 amino acids. V was cut by 4 bases and J by 8 bases, with 11 bases left in between. The CDR3 spells CASSRAGIEAFF. CDR3 bases: TGTGCCAGTAGTAGGGCCGGGATCGAAGCTTTCTTT.

This CDR3 reads CASSPAGAGNTEAFF. CDR3 nucleotide sequence: TGCGCCAGCAGCCCGGCGGGGGCCGGGAACACTGAAGCTTTCTTT. The V gene is TRBV4-1, the J gene TRBJ1-1, with a weak D call TRBD1 (6 bases). Trimming took 4 bases from V and 1 from J, leaving 13 bases between them. CDR1 and CDR2 (germline): MGHRA, YSYEKL. CDR3 length equals 15 residues.

The V call is TRBV7-3, the J call TRBJ2-2; possibly TRBD1 or TRBD2 for D (6 bases each). The V gene's germline CDR1 is SGHTA and CDR2 FQGTGA. The V end lost 1 base, the J end lost 1 base, and 10 bases lay between the germline ends. The CDR3 runs 16 residues. In DNA, the CDR3 is TGTGCCAGCAGCTTAATGGGGGGCCTGAACACCGGGGAGCTGTTTTTT. Translation gives CASSLMGGLNTGELFF.